The 3 T cell receptor beta chains below come from one sample, sequenced in a study of shared clonotypes between healthy human individuals. TCRdb's copy holds only in-frame clones and misses some; the assay was immunoSEQ multiplex PCR. The repertoire has about 450,000 clones, approximately 79% of them found once; the top ten carry over 9.5%. Sequenced: PBMCs. These receptors were collected from a middle-aged woman in good health. Some clones in this sample may be carry-over from other donors' samples.

The gene calls are TRBV7-9 and TRBJ1-1; 8 bases are shared with TRBD1. The germline V gene encodes CDR1 SEHNR and CDR2 FQNEAQ (reference sequence). CDR3 length: 17 residues. The J segment lost 1 base and the V segment lost 2 bases, leaving 9 bases of the junction unmatched. The CDR3 DNA reads TGTGCCAGCAGCTTACCCAAGGCTGGACAGGGGAACACTGAAGCTTTCTTT. This translates into CASSLPKAGQGNTEAFF.

A single count supports this clone. V is TRBV28 and J is TRBJ2-7; 7 bases align to TRBD2. Germline V CDR1 and CDR2: MDHEN, SYDVKM. The CDR3 runs to 16 residues. The junction had 11 bases not matched to a gene; V was cut back by 4 bases and J by 2 bases. This CDR3 is CASSSPGRVPTYEQYF. CDR3 DNA sequence: TGTGCCAGCAGTTCCCCAGGGAGGGTCCCTACCTACGAGCAGTACTTC.

The chain recombines TRBV25-1 with TRBJ2-1; 10 nucleotides agree with TRBD2. The CDR3 loop spans 14 amino acids. In germline, CDR1 is MGHDK, CDR2 SYGVNS. V shed 4 bases and J 8 bases; nucleotides not matched to a gene: 5. The CDR3 bases are TGTGCCAGCAGTGGCGGACTAGCGGACGATGAGCAGTTCTTC. The encoded protein is CASSGGLADDEQFF.